These 11 T cell receptor beta chains came from one sample sequenced in a study of shared clonotypes between healthy human individuals (dated by TCRdb to about 2020). Receptor amplification or capture employed the immunoSEQ multiplex PCR assay. As stored in TCRdb, this immuneACCESS dataset retains in-frame rearrangements with V and J assigned. A fraction of the clones does not appear; measured against another copy, unresolved V genes explain less than half of the discrepancy, and the remainder lacks a known reason. The sample includes some 2.4 million clones, with over 85% observed a single time. The top ten clonotypes cover roughly 0.36% of the sample. The source material was naive CD4+ T cells from PBMCs. In the paper's terms, the cell subset or site label means: CD45RA+ positively selected. Every receptor here comes from a young man in good health. Some clones in this sample may be carry-over from other donors' samples.

The chain joins TRBV7-9 to TRBJ2-5; D gene ambiguous. V was pared by 7 bases and J by 5 bases, with 11 bases between. Germline CDR1 SEHNR, CDR2 FQNEAQ (reference sequence). This CDR3 spans 12 amino acids. DNA for the CDR3: TGTGCCAGCACCAAATCGATGGAGACCCAGTACTTC. This encodes CASTKSMETQYF.

The V and J genes are TRBV25-1 and TRBJ2-3, with 10 bases aligning to TRBD2. CDR1 MGHDK and CDR2 SYGVNS come from the germline V gene. The CDR3 is 14 residues long. Trimming removed 8 bases from V and 1 base from J; junction bases left unmatched: 3. CDR3 nucleotides: TGTGCCAGCGTCGGGACTAGCGGCACAGATACGCAGTATTTT. It codes for CASVGTSGTDTQYF.

V and J are TRBV28 and TRBJ2-1, with TRBD2 matching over 8 bases. The CDR3 loop spans 15 amino acids. Germline CDR1 MDHEN, CDR2 SYDVKM. V gave up 4 bases and J gave up 8 bases; unmatched junction bases: 10. CDR3 sequence reads: CASSSGVAGLYEQFF. The CDR3 coding sequence is TGTGCCAGCAGTTCCGGGGTAGCGGGGTTGTATGAGCAGTTCTTC.

This clone was found once. The genes are TRBV29-1 and TRBJ2-7; maybe TRBD2 (6 bases). The CDR3 extends over 17 amino acids. Germline V gives CDR1 SQVTM, CDR2 ANQGSEA. The V gene lost 4 bases and the J gene lost 1 base, with 23 bases spanning the gap. DNA of the CDR3: TGCAGCGTTGGGGCAAGGCTAGCGAGCCGTGGGTCCTACGAGCAGTACTTC. Translation: CSVGARLASRGSYEQYF.

The chain links TRBV14 to TRBJ2-7; 7 bases align to TRBD1. The CDR3 has 16 amino acids. Germline CDR1 and CDR2: SGHDN and FVKESK. V lost 3 bases to trimming and J lost 5 bases; unmatched junction nucleotides: 13. The CDR3 region has the DNA TGTGCCAGCAGCCACACTCGGGACAGCCCCCGCCACGAGCAGTACTTC. It encodes CASSHTRDSPRHEQYF.

With respect to this clone: The sample has other DNA sequences that encode this CDR3 too. The chain has TRBV7-3 and TRBJ2-5, with D unresolved. V shed 1 base and J shed 2 bases, with 5 bases lying between them. Germline V CDR1 and CDR2: SGHTA, FQGTGA. This CDR3 region has 13 residues. The CDR3 DNA sequence: TGTGCCAGCAGCTTAATAGCTCAAGAGACCCAGTACTTC. Amino acid sequence: CASSLIAQETQYF.

The chain uses TRBV7-2 and TRBJ2-7; a weak D match, TRBD2 (6 bases). CDR1 SGHTA and CDR2 FQGNSA come from the germline V gene. The CDR3 contains 15 residues. The ends were cut back, 3 bases at V and 4 bases at J, with 16 bases in the middle. The CDR3: CASSFPGLPRYEQYF. The CDR3 DNA is TGTGCCAGCAGCTTTCCGGGACTCCCCAGATACGAGCAGTACTTC. Together with reference TRBV7-2 and TRBJ2-7, the CDR3 gives the full variable domain: GAGVSQSPSNKVTEKGKDVELRCDPISGHTALYWYRQSLGQGLEFLIYFQGNSAPDKSGLPSDRFSAERTGGSVSTLTIQRTQQEDSAVYLCASSFPGLPRYEQYFGPGTRLTVT.

With regard to this clone: Other DNA sequences in this sample translate to the same CDR3. The genes are TRBV5-1 and TRBJ2-1; 10 bases agree with TRBD1. The V gene's germline CDR1 is SGHRS and CDR2 YFSETQ. The CDR3 is 14 amino acids. V lost 3 bases, J lost 8 bases, and 5 bases stayed unmatched. This chain's CDR3 is CASSSRDRGDEQFF. CDR3 DNA: TGCGCCAGCAGCTCCCGGGACAGGGGTGATGAGCAGTTCTTC. The full variable domain, completed using reference TRBV5-1 and TRBJ2-1, is KAGVTQTPRYLIKTRGQQVTLSCSPISGHRSVSWYQQTPGQGLQFLFEYFSETQRNKGNFPGRFSGRQFSNSRSEMNVSTLELGDSALYLCASSSRDRGDEQFFGPGTRLTVL.

This chain joins TRBV12-5 and TRBJ2-1; 10 positions match TRBD2. The ends lost 4 bases at V and 2 bases at J; junction bases unmatched: 5. Per germline, CDR1 LGHNT and CDR2 FRNRAP. The CDR3 length is 16 residues. CDR3 protein: CASGSKLAGAYNEQFF. The CDR3 DNA reads TGTGCTAGTGGTTCCAAGCTAGCGGGGGCCTACAATGAGCAGTTCTTC.

About this clone: Other DNA sequences in this sample translate to the same CDR3. The chain links TRBV18 to TRBJ2-3; 12 bases are a match to TRBD2. V lost 6 bases and J lost 3; bases outside the gene matches: 4. Germline V gene data show CDR1 as KGHSH and CDR2 as LQKENI. The CDR3 totals 15 residues. CDR3 nucleotides: TGTGCCAGCTCGCCGACTAGCGGGAGTACAGATACGCAGTATTTT. It specifies CASSPTSGSTDTQYF. The whole variable domain, filled in from reference TRBV18 and TRBJ2-3, reads NAGVMQNPRHLVRRRGQEARLRCSPMKGHSHVYWYRQLPEEGLKFMVYLQKENIIDESGMPKERFSAEFPKEGPSILRIQQVVRGDSAAYFCASSPTSGSTDTQYFGPGTRLTVL.

The chain's CDR3 is CASSLIRGGLEAFF. The CDR3 coding sequence is TGCGCCAGCAGCTTGATACGAGGGGGCCTTGAAGCTTTCTTT. V is TRBV5-1 and J is TRBJ1-1; 7 bases agree with TRBD1. Germline assignment: CDR1 SGHRS and CDR2 YFSETQ. This CDR3 spans 14 amino acids. Losses at the gene ends were 1 base for V and 7 bases for J; bases not matched to a gene: 7. Filled out from reference TRBV5-1 and TRBJ1-1, the complete variable domain reads KAGVTQTPRYLIKTRGQQVTLSCSPISGHRSVSWYQQTPGQGLQFLFEYFSETQRNKGNFPGRFSGRQFSNSRSEMNVSTLELGDSALYLCASSLIRGGLEAFFGQGTRLTVV.